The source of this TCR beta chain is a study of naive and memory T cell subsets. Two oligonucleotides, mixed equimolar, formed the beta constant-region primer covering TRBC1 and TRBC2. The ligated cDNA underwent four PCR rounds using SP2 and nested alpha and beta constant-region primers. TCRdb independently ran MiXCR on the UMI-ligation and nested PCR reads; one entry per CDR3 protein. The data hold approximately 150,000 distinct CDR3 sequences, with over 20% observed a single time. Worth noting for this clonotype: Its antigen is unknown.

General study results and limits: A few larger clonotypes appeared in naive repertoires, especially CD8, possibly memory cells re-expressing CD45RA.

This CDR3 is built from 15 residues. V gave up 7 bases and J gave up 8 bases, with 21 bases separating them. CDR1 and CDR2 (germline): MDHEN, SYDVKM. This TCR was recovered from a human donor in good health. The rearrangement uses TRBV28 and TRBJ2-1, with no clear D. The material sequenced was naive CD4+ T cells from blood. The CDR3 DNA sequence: TGTGCCAGCATGAGTTATGGACCCAACTCAGATGAGCAGTTCTTC. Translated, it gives CASMSYGPNSDEQFF.